The 5 T cell receptor beta chains listed next were all sequenced from one sample in a study of cytomegalovirus exposure and HLA in healthy donors. With 60 Vbeta and 13 Jbeta primers, the PCR was carried out. Sequenced by immunoSEQ multiplex PCR; TCRdb stores in-frame clones only, minus some. Of about 180,000 clones in the sample, around 80% were seen once. The sequencing sample was made of PBMCs. The source of these receptors is a girl aged 5-17 years in good health and CMV-seropositive.

V gene TRBV5-6 combines with J gene TRBJ2-7; D is undetermined. Trimming left V 0 bases short and J 4 bases short, with 8 bases between. The germline V gene has CDR1 SGHDT and CDR2 YYEEEE. The CDR3 runs to 13 residues. This CDR3 is CASSLEQSYEQYF. In DNA form, the CDR3 reads TGTGCCAGCAGCTTGGAACAGTCTTACGAGCAGTACTTC.

The V and J genes are TRBV5-6 and TRBJ2-3; 11 nucleotides agree with TRBD1. The J segment lost 2 bases and the V segment lost 2 bases, leaving 4 bases of the junction unmatched. The germline CDR1 and CDR2 sequences are SGHDT and YYEEEE. The CDR3 sequence is 16 residues long. The CDR3 DNA is TGTGCCAGCAGCTTCGGGACAGGGGGAATCACAGATACGCAGTATTTT. This gives the protein CASSFGTGGITDTQYF.

This chain links TRBV9 with TRBJ2-7; TRBD2 might be the D (5 bases). Germline V lookup: CDR1 SGDLS, CDR2 YYNGEE. The CDR3 consists of 12 residues. Trimming left V 3 bases short and J 3 bases short, with 7 bases between. CDR3 sequence (DNA): TGTGCCAGCAGCGCGGGGAACTACGAGCAGTACTTC. Its translation: CASSAGNYEQYF.

This clone was counted a single time. The chain couples TRBV5-4 to TRBJ1-5, with D possibly matching TRBD1 (6 bases). This CDR3 comprises 13 residues. V was cut by 4 bases and J by 5 bases, with 10 bases left in between. Per the germline V gene, CDR1 is SGHNT and CDR2 is YYREEE (reference sequence). CDR3 sequence: CASSRGGDQPQHF. CDR3 nucleotides: TGTGCCAGCAGCCGAGGGGGAGATCAGCCCCAGCATTTT. The complete variable domain, with remaining parts taken from reference TRBV5-4 and TRBJ1-5, reads ETGVTQSPTHLIKTRGQQVTLRCSSQSGHNTVSWYQQALGQGPQFIFQYYREEENGRGNFPPRFSGLQFPNYSSELNVNALELDDSALYLCASSRGGDQPQHFGDGTRLSIL.

The chain uses TRBV7-9 and TRBJ1-2, with D perhaps matching TRBD1 (5 bases). V was trimmed by 4 bases and J by 5 bases, leaving 14 bases between them. This CDR3 has 14 amino acids. CDR1 SEHNR and CDR2 FQNEAQ come from the germline V gene (reference sequence). The CDR3, as DNA: TGTGCCAGCAGCTCACCCCAGGGCTGGTATGGCTACACCTTC. This sequence encodes CASSSPQGWYGYTF.